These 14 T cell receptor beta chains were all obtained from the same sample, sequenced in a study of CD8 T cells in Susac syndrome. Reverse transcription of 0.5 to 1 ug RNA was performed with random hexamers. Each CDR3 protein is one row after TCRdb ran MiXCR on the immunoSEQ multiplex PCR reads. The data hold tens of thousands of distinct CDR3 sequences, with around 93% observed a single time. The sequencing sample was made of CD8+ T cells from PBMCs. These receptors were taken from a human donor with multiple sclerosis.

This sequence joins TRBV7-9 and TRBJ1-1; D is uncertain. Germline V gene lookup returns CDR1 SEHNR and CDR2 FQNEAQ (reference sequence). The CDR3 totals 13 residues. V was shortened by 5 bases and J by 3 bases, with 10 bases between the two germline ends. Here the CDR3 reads CASSPEGHTEAFF. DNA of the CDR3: TGTGCCAGCAGCCCAGAAGGGCACACTGAAGCTTTCTTT. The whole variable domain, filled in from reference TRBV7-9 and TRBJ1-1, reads DTGVSQNPRHKITKRGQNVTFRCDPISEHNRLYWYRQTLGQGPEFLTYFQNEAQLEKSRLLSDRFSAERPKGSFSTLEIQRTEQGDSAMYLCASSPEGHTEAFFGQGTRLTVV.

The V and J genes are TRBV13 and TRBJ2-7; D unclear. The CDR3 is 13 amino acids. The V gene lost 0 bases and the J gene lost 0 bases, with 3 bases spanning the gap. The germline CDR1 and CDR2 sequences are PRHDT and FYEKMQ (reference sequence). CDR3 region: CASSLGDSYEQYF. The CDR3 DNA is TGTGCCAGCAGCTTAGGGGACTCCTACGAGCAGTACTTC. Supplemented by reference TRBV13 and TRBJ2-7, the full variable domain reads AAGVIQSPRHLIKEKRETATLKCYPIPRHDTVYWYQQGPGQDPQFLISFYEKMQSDKGSIPDRFSAQQFSDYHSELNMSSLELGDSALYFCASSLGDSYEQYFGPGTRLTVT.

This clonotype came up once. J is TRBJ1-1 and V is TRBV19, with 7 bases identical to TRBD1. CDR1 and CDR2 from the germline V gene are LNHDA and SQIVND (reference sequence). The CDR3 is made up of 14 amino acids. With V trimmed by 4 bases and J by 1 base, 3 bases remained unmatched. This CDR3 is CASSRWTGNTEAFF. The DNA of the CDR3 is TGTGCCAGTAGTAGATGGACAGGGAACACTGAAGCTTTCTTT. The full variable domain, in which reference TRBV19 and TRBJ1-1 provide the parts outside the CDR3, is DGGITQSPKYLFRKEGQNVTLSCEQNLNHDAMYWYRQDPGQGLRLIYYSQIVNDFQKGDIAEGYSVSREKKESFPLTVTSAQKNPTAFYLCASSRWTGNTEAFFGQGTRLTVV.

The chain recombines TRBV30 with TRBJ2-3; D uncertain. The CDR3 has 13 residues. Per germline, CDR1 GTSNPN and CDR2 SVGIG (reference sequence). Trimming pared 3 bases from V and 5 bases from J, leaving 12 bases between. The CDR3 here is CAWRTLSEDTQYF. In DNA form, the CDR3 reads TGTGCCTGGAGAACCCTATCGGAAGATACGCAGTATTTT.

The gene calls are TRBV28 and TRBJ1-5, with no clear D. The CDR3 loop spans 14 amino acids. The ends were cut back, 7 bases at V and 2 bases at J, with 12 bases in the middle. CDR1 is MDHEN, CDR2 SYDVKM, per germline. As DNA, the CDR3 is TGTGCCAGCACCCTTGTGGGTCGCAATCAGCCCCAGCATTTT. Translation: CASTLVGRNQPQHF.

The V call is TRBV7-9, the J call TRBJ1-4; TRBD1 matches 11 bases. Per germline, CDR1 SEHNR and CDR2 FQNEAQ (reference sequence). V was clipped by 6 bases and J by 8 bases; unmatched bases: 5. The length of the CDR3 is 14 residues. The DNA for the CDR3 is TGTGCCAGCAGGAGGACAGGGGGCGAAGAAAAACTGTTTTTT. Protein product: CASRRTGGEEKLFF.

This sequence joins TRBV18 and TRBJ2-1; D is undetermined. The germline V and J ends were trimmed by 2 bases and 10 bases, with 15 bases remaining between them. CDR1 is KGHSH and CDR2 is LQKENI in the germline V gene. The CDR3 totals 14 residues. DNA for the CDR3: TGTGCCAGCTCACCAATGTTTCTAGAAGGCGAGCAGTTCTTC. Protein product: CASSPMFLEGEQFF.

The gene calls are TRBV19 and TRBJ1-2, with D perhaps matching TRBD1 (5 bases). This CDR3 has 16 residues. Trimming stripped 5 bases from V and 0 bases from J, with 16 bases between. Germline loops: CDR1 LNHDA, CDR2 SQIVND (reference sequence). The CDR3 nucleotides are TGTGCCAGTAGTGTGCAGGGAAGAGCAACTAACTATGGCTACACCTTC. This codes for CASSVQGRATNYGYTF.

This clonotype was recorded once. CDR3 in amino acids: CAWSYIGGTRGYTF. CDR3 nucleotides: TGTGCCTGGAGTTACATCGGGGGAACCAGGGGCTACACCTTC. V and J are TRBV30 and TRBJ1-2; maybe TRBD1 (5 bases). V was clipped by 2 bases and J by 8 bases, with 18 bases between them. Germline CDR1 reads GTSNPN; CDR2 reads SVGIG (reference sequence). CDR3 length: 14 residues.

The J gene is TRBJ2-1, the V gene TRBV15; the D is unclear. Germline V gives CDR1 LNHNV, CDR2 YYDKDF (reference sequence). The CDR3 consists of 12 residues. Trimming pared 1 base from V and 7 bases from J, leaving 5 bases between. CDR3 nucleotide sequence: TGTGCCACCAGCAGAGCAGAGAATGAGCAGTTCTTC. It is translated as CATSRAENEQFF.

The CDR3 region has the DNA TGCAGCGTTGAAACTCGACCTCGGTACGAGCAGTACTTC. It translates to CSVETRPRYEQYF. This sequence joins TRBV29-1 and TRBJ2-7; no firm D call. The V end lost 2 bases, the J end lost 4 bases, and 12 bases lay between the germline ends. The CDR3 extends over 13 amino acids. The germline V gene encodes CDR1 SQVTM and CDR2 ANQGSEA.

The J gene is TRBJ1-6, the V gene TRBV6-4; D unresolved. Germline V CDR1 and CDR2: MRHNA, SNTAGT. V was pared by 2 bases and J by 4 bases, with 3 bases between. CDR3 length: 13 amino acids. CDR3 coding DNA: TGTGCCAGCAGTGACAGTTATAATTCACCCCTCCACTTT. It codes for CASSDSYNSPLHF.

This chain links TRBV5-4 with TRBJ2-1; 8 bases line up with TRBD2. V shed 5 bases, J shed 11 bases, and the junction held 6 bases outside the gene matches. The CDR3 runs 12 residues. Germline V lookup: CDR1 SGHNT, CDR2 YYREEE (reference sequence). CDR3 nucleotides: TGTGCCAGCAGGTATCGGGGGGGAAAGCAGTTCTTC. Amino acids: CASRYRGGKQFF.

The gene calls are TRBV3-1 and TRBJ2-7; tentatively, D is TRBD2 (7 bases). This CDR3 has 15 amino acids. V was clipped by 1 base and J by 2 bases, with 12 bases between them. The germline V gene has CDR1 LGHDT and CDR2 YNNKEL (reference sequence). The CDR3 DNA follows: TGTGCCAGCAGCCAAGGCGGGGGCCTTACCTACGAGCAGTACTTC. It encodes CASSQGGGLTYEQYF.